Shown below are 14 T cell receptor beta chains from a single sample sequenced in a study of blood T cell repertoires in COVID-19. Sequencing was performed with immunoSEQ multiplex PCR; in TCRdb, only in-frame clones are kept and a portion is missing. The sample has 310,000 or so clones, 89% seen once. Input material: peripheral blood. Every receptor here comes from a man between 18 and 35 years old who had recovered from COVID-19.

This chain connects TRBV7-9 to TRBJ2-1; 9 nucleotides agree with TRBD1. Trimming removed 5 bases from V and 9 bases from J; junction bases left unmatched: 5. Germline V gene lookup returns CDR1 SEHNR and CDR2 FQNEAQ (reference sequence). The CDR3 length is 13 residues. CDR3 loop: CASSQGQGSEQFF. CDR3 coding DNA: TGTGCCAGCAGCCAGGGACAGGGCAGTGAGCAGTTCTTC. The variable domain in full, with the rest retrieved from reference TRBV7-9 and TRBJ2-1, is DTGVSQNPRHKITKRGQNVTFRCDPISEHNRLYWYRQTLGQGPEFLTYFQNEAQLEKSRLLSDRFSAERPKGSFSTLEIQRTEQGDSAMYLCASSQGQGSEQFFGPGTRLTVL.

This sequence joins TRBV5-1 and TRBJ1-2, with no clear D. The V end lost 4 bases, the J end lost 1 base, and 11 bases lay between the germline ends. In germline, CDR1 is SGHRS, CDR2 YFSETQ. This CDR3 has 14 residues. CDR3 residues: CASSRGLDNYGYTF. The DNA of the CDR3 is TGCGCCAGCAGCAGAGGGCTGGATAACTATGGCTACACCTTC.

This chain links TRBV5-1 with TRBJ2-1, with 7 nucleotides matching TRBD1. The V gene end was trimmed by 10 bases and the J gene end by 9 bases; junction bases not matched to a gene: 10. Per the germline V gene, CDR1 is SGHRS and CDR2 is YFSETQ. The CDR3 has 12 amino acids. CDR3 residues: CADSGTVAEQFF. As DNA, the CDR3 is TGCGCCGACTCAGGGACAGTCGCTGAGCAGTTCTTC.

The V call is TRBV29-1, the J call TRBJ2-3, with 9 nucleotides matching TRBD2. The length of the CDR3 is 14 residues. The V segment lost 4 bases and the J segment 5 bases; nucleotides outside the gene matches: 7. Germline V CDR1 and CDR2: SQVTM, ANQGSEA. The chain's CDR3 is CSVVLTSGGDTQYF. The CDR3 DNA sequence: TGCAGCGTTGTGTTGACTAGCGGCGGAGATACGCAGTATTTT.

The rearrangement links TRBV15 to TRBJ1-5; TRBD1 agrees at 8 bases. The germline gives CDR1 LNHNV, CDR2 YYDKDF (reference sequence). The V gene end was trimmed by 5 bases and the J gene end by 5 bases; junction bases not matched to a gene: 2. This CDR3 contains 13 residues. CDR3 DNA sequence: TGTGCCACCAGCGGGGACAGGCATCAGCCCCAGCATTTT. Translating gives CATSGDRHQPQHF.

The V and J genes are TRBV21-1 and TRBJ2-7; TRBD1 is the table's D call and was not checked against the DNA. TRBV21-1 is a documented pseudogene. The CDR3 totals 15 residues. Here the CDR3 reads CASSRGHGLGAEQYF. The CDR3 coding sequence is TGTGCCAGCAGCAGGGGACATGGGCTGGGCGCCGAGCAGTACTTC.

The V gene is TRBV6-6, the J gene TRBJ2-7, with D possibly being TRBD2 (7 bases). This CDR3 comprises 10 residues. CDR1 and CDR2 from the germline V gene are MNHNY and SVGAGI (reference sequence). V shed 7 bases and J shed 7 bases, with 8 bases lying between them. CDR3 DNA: TGTGCCAGCAAGGGGGGGGAGCAGTACTTC. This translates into CASKGGEQYF.

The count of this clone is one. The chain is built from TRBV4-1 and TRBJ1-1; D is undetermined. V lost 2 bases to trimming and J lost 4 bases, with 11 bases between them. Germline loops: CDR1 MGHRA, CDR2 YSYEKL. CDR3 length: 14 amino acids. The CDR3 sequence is CASSQSPKSTEAFF. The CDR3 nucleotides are TGCGCCAGCAGCCAATCGCCCAAGAGCACTGAAGCTTTCTTT.

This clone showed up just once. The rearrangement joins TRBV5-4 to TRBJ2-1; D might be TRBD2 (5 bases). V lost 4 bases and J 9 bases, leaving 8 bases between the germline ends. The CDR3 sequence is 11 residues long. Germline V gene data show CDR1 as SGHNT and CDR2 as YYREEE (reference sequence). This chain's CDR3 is CASSPEGEQFF. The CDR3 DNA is TGTGCCAGCAGCCCCGAGGGTGAGCAGTTCTTC.

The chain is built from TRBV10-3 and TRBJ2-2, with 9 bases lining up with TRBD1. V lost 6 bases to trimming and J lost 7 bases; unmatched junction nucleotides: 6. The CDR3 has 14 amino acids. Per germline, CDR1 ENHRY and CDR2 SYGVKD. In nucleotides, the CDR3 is TGTGCCATCAGACGGACAGGGGTGGACGGGGAGCTGTTTTTT. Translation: CAIRRTGVDGELFF.

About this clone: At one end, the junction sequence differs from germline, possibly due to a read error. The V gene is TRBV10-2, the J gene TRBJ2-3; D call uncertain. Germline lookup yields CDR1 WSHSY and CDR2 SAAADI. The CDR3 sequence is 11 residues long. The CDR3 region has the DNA TGCGCCAGCCTTAGCACAAATACGCAGTATTTT. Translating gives CASLSTNTQYF.

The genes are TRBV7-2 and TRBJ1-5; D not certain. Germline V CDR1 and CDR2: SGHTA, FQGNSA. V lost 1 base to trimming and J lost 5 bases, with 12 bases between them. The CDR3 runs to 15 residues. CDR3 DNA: TGTGCCAGCAGCTTAGACACGGGAATATATCAGCCCCAGCATTTT. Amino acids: CASSLDTGIYQPQHF.

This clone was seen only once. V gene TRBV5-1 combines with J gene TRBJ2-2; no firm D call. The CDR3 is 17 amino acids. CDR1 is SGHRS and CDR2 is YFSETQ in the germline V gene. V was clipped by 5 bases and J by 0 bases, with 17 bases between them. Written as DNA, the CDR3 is TGCGCCAGCAGTCCGCAGGTACAGAACCCGAACACCGGGGAGCTGTTTTTT. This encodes CASSPQVQNPNTGELFF.

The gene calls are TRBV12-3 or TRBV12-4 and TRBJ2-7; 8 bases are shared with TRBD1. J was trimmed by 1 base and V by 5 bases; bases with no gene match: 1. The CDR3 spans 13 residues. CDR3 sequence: CASSRTGSYEQYF. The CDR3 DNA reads TGTGCCAGCAGTCGGACAGGGTCCTACGAGCAGTACTTC.